Described below is a single T cell receptor beta chain sequence and its context. It was with a sample-barcoded 5' primer and a J-beta primer mix that a second PCR of roughly 7 to 12 cycles was run. TCRdb called the 5' RACE reads again in MiXCR, with one record for every CDR3 protein. The sample records 800,000 to 950,000 distinct CDR3 sequences, approximately 35% being singletons. Trimming cost V 1 base and J 6 bases, with 14 bases left between them. Germline CDR1 and CDR2: SGHVS and FQNEAQ. The length of the CDR3 is 15 residues. The data originate from a study of blood T cells in healthy people across ages.

The sample consisted of blood. This TCR was recovered from a man aged 18 to 29 in good health. The rearrangement uses TRBV7-8 and TRBJ2-3; no clear D. In DNA form, the CDR3 reads TGTGCCAGCAGCTTAGTCTCTGACTGGGGTGATACGCAGTATTTT. The encoded protein is CASSLVSDWGDTQYF.